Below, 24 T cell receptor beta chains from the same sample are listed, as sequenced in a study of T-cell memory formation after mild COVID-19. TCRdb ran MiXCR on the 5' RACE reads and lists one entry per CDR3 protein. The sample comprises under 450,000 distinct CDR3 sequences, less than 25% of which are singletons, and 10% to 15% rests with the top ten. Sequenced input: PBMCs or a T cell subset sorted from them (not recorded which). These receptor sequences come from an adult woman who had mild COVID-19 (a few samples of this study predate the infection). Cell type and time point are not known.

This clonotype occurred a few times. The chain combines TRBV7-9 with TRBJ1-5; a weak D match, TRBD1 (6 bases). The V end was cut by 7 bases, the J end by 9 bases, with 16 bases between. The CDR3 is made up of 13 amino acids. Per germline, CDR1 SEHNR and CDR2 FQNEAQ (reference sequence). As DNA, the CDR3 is TGTGCCAGCAAGCCCCAGGGGACCGGGCCCCAGCATTTT. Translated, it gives CASKPQGTGPQHF.

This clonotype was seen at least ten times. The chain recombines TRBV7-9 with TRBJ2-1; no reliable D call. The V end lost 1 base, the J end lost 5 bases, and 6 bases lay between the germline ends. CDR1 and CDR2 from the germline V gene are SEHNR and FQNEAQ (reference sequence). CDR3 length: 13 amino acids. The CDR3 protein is CASSLVGNNEQFF. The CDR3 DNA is TGTGCCAGCAGCTTAGTTGGCAACAATGAGCAGTTCTTC. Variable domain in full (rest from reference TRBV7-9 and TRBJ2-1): DTGVSQNPRHKITKRGQNVTFRCDPISEHNRLYWYRQTLGQGPEFLTYFQNEAQLEKSRLLSDRFSAERPKGSFSTLEIQRTEQGDSAMYLCASSLVGNNEQFFGPGTRLTVL.

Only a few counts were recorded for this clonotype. This CDR3 reads CAWNRGGSNQPQHF. DNA of the CDR3: TGTGCCTGGAATCGCGGGGGTAGCAATCAGCCCCAGCATTTT. J is TRBJ1-5 and V is TRBV30, with TRBD1 as a possible D gene (5 bases). V lost 4 bases, J lost 0 bases, and 10 bases lay in between. Germline CDR1 and CDR2: GTSNPN and SVGIG (reference sequence). CDR3 length equals 14 residues.

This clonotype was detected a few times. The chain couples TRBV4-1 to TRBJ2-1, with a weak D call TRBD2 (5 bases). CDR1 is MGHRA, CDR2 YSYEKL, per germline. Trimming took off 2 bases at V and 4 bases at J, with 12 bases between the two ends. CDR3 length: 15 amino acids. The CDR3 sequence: CASSQTPGNYNEQFF. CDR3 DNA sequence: TGCGCCAGCAGCCAAACCCCCGGGAATTACAATGAGCAGTTCTTC.

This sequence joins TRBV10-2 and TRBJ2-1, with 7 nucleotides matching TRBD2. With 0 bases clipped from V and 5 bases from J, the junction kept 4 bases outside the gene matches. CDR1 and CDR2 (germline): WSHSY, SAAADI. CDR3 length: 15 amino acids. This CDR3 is CASSESASGHNEQFF. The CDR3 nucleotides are TGCGCCAGCAGTGAGTCGGCTAGCGGTCACAATGAGCAGTTCTTC.

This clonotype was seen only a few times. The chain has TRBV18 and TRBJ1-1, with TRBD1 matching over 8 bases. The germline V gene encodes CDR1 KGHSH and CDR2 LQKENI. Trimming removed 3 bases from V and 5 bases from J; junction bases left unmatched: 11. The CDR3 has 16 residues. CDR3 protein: CASSPQRWTGLTEAFF. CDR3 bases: TGTGCCAGCTCACCGCAACGCTGGACAGGGTTGACTGAAGCTTTCTTT.

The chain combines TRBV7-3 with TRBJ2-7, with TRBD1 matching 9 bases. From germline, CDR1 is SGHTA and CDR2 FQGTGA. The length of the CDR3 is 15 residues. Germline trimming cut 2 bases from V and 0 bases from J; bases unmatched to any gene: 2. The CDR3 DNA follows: TGTGCCAGCAGCTTAGGGACAGGGATCTCCTACGAGCAGTACTTC. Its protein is CASSLGTGISYEQYF.

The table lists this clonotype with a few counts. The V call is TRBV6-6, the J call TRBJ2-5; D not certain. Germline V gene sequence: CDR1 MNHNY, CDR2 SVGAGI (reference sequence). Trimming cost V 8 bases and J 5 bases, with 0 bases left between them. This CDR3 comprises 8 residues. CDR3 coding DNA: TGTGCCAGCGAGACCCAGTACTTC. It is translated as CASETQYF.

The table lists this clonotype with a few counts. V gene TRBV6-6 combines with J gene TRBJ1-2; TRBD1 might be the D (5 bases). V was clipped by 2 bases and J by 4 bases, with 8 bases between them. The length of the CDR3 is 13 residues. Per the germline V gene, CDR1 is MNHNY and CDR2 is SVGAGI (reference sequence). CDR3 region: CASSYDSPYGYTF. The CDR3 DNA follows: TGTGCCAGCAGTTACGACAGTCCCTATGGCTACACCTTC.

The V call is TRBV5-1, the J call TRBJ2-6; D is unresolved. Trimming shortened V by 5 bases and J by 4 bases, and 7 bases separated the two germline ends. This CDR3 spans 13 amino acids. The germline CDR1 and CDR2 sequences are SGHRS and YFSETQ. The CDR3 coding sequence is TGCGCCAGCAGGGCTACGGGGGCCAACGTCCTGACTTTC. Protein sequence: CASRATGANVLTF.

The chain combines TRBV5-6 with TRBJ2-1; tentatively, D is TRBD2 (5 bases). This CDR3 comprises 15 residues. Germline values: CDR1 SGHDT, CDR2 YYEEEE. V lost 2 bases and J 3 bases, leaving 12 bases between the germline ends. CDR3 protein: CASSFLAGDYNEQFF. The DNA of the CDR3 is TGTGCCAGCAGCTTCCTAGCTGGGGACTACAATGAGCAGTTCTTC.

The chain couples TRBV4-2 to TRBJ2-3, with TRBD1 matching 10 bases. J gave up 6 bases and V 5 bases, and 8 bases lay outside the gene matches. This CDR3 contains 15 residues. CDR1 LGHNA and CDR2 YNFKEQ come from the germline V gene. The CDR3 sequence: CASSRQGAVEDTQYF. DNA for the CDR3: TGTGCCAGCAGCAGACAGGGGGCGGTAGAGGATACGCAGTATTTT.

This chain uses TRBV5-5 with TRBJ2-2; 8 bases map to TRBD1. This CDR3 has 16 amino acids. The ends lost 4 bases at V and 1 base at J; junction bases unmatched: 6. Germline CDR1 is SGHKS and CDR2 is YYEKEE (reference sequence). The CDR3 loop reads CASSPDRGRNTGELFF. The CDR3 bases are TGTGCCAGCAGCCCTGACAGGGGACGGAACACCGGGGAGCTGTTTTTT.

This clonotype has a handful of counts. The chain's CDR3 is CASSGEGGVFGEQYF. In DNA, the CDR3 is TGTGCCAGCAGTGGTGAAGGGGGCGTTTTTGGCGAGCAGTACTTC. The rearrangement joins TRBV2 to TRBJ2-7, with 7 bases fitting TRBD1. The CDR3 runs to 15 residues. The germline V gene encodes CDR1 SNHLY and CDR2 FYNNEI. Unmatched junction bases numbered 12, after V lost 4 bases and J lost 6 bases.

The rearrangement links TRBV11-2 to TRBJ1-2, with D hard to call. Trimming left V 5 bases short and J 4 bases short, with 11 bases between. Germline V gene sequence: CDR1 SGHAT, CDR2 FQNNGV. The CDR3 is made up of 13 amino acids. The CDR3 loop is CASSPAIGYGYTF. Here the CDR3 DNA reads TGTGCCAGCAGCCCGGCGATCGGCTATGGCTACACCTTC.

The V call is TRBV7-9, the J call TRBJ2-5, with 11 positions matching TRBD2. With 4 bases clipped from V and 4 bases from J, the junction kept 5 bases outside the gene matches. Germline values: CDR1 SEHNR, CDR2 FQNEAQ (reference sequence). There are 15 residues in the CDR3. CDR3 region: CASSSTGTSGETQYF. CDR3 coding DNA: TGTGCCAGCAGCTCTACCGGGACTAGCGGAGAGACCCAGTACTTC.

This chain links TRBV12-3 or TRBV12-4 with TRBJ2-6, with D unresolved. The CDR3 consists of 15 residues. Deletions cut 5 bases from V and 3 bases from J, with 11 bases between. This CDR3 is CASSMDSFGANVLTF. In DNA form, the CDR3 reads TGTGCCAGCAGTATGGATTCTTTTGGGGCCAACGTCCTGACTTTC.

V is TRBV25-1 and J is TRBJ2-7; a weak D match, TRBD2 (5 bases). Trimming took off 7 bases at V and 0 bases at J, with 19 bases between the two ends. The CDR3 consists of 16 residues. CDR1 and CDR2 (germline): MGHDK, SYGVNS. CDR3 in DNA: TGTGCCAGCACTGCTGGGTCGGGGTCCAGCTCCTACGAGCAGTACTTC. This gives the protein CASTAGSGSSSYEQYF.

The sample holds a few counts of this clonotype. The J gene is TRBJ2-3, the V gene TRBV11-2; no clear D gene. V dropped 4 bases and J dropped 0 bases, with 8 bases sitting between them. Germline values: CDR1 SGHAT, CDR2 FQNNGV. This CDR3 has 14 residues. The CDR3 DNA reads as TGTGCCAGCAGCTCGACAACCAGCACAGATACGCAGTATTTT. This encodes CASSSTTSTDTQYF.

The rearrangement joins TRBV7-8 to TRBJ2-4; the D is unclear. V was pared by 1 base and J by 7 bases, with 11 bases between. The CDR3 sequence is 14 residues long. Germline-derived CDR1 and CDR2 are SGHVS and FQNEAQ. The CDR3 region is CASSLDPSANIQYF. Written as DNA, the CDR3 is TGTGCCAGCAGCTTAGACCCATCCGCTAACATTCAGTACTTC.

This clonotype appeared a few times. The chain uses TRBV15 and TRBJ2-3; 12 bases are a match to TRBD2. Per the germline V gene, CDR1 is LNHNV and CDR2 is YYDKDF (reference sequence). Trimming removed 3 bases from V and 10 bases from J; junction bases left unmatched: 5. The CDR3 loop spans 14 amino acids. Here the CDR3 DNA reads TGTGCCACCAGCAGGGCTAGCGGGGGGGCTCCGCAGTATTTT. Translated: CATSRASGGAPQYF.

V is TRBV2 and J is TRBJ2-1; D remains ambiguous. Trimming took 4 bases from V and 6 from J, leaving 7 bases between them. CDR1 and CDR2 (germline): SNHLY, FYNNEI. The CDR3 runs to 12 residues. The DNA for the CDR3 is TGTGCCAGCAGTGTAAACAGCAATGAGCAGTTCTTC. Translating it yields CASSVNSNEQFF.

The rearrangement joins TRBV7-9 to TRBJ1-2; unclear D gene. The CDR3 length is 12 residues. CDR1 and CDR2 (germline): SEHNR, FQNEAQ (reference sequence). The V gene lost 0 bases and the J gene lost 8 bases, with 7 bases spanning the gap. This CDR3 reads CASSLARQGYTF. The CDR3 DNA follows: TGTGCCAGCAGCTTAGCACGACAAGGCTACACCTTC. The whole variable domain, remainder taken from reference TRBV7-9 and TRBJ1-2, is DTGVSQNPRHKITKRGQNVTFRCDPISEHNRLYWYRQTLGQGPEFLTYFQNEAQLEKSRLLSDRFSAERPKGSFSTLEIQRTEQGDSAMYLCASSLARQGYTFGSGTRLTVV.

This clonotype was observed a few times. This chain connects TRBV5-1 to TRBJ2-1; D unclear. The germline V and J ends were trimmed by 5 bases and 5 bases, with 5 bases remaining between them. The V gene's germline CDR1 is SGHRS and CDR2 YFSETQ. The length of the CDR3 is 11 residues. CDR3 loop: CASRTNNEQFF. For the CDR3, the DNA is TGCGCCAGCAGGACGAACAATGAGCAGTTCTTC.